Described below is a single T cell receptor (beta chain) sequence and its context. There is no known antigen for this receptor. Base-call qualities are not available, and no considerably larger clone is one nucleotide away. The library was obtained by the immunoSEQ multiplex PCR assay. Entries here come from immuneACCESS through TCRdb and include only in-frame sequences with V and J called. Some clones fail to appear in such tables; in the studies checked, an unresolved V gene covers under half of the shortfall, and the cause of the remainder is unknown. This sample is represented by about 85,000 clones; around 87% of them were singletons. More than 2% of the sample is in the top ten clones. This sample was included in a study of radiotherapy plus CTLA-4 blockade in lung cancer listed by TCRdb under 2018. For the study in its entirety: Objective responses were observed in about 17% of enrolled patients, and disease control was achieved in approximately 29%. Overall results and qualifications from the work: The strongest predictors of response, as reported, were early dynamic changes in blood T cell clones along with a rise in serum interferon-beta after radiation. TCR clones derived from tumors expanded in peripheral blood after treatment with radiotherapy and ipilimumab.

The study evaluated CTLA-4 blockade (ipilimumab) given together with focal radiation therapy in patients who had chemo-refractory metastatic non-small-cell lung cancer. The sequencing here drew on peripheral blood, taken from a patient treated with radiotherapy plus ipilimumab. This sequence originates from a human donor with non-small cell lung cancer who had a partial response to radiotherapy plus ipilimumab.

CDR3 loop: CASSWGHSTTNEKLFF. The nucleotide sequence reads TGCGCCAGCAGCTGGGGACACTCGACAACTAATGAAAAACTGTTTTTT. Recombination joined TRBV5-1 with TRBJ1-4; D gene: possibly TRBD1, on 6 matching bases. As encoded in the germline V gene, CDR1 is SGHRS while CDR2 is YFSETQ. Reading from cysteine to phenylalanine, the CDR3 counts 16 amino acids. CDR3 DNA only is kept here, 48 bases in frame from base 1. Deletion took 3 bases off V and 0 bases off J, with a span of 12 bases between the germline ends.